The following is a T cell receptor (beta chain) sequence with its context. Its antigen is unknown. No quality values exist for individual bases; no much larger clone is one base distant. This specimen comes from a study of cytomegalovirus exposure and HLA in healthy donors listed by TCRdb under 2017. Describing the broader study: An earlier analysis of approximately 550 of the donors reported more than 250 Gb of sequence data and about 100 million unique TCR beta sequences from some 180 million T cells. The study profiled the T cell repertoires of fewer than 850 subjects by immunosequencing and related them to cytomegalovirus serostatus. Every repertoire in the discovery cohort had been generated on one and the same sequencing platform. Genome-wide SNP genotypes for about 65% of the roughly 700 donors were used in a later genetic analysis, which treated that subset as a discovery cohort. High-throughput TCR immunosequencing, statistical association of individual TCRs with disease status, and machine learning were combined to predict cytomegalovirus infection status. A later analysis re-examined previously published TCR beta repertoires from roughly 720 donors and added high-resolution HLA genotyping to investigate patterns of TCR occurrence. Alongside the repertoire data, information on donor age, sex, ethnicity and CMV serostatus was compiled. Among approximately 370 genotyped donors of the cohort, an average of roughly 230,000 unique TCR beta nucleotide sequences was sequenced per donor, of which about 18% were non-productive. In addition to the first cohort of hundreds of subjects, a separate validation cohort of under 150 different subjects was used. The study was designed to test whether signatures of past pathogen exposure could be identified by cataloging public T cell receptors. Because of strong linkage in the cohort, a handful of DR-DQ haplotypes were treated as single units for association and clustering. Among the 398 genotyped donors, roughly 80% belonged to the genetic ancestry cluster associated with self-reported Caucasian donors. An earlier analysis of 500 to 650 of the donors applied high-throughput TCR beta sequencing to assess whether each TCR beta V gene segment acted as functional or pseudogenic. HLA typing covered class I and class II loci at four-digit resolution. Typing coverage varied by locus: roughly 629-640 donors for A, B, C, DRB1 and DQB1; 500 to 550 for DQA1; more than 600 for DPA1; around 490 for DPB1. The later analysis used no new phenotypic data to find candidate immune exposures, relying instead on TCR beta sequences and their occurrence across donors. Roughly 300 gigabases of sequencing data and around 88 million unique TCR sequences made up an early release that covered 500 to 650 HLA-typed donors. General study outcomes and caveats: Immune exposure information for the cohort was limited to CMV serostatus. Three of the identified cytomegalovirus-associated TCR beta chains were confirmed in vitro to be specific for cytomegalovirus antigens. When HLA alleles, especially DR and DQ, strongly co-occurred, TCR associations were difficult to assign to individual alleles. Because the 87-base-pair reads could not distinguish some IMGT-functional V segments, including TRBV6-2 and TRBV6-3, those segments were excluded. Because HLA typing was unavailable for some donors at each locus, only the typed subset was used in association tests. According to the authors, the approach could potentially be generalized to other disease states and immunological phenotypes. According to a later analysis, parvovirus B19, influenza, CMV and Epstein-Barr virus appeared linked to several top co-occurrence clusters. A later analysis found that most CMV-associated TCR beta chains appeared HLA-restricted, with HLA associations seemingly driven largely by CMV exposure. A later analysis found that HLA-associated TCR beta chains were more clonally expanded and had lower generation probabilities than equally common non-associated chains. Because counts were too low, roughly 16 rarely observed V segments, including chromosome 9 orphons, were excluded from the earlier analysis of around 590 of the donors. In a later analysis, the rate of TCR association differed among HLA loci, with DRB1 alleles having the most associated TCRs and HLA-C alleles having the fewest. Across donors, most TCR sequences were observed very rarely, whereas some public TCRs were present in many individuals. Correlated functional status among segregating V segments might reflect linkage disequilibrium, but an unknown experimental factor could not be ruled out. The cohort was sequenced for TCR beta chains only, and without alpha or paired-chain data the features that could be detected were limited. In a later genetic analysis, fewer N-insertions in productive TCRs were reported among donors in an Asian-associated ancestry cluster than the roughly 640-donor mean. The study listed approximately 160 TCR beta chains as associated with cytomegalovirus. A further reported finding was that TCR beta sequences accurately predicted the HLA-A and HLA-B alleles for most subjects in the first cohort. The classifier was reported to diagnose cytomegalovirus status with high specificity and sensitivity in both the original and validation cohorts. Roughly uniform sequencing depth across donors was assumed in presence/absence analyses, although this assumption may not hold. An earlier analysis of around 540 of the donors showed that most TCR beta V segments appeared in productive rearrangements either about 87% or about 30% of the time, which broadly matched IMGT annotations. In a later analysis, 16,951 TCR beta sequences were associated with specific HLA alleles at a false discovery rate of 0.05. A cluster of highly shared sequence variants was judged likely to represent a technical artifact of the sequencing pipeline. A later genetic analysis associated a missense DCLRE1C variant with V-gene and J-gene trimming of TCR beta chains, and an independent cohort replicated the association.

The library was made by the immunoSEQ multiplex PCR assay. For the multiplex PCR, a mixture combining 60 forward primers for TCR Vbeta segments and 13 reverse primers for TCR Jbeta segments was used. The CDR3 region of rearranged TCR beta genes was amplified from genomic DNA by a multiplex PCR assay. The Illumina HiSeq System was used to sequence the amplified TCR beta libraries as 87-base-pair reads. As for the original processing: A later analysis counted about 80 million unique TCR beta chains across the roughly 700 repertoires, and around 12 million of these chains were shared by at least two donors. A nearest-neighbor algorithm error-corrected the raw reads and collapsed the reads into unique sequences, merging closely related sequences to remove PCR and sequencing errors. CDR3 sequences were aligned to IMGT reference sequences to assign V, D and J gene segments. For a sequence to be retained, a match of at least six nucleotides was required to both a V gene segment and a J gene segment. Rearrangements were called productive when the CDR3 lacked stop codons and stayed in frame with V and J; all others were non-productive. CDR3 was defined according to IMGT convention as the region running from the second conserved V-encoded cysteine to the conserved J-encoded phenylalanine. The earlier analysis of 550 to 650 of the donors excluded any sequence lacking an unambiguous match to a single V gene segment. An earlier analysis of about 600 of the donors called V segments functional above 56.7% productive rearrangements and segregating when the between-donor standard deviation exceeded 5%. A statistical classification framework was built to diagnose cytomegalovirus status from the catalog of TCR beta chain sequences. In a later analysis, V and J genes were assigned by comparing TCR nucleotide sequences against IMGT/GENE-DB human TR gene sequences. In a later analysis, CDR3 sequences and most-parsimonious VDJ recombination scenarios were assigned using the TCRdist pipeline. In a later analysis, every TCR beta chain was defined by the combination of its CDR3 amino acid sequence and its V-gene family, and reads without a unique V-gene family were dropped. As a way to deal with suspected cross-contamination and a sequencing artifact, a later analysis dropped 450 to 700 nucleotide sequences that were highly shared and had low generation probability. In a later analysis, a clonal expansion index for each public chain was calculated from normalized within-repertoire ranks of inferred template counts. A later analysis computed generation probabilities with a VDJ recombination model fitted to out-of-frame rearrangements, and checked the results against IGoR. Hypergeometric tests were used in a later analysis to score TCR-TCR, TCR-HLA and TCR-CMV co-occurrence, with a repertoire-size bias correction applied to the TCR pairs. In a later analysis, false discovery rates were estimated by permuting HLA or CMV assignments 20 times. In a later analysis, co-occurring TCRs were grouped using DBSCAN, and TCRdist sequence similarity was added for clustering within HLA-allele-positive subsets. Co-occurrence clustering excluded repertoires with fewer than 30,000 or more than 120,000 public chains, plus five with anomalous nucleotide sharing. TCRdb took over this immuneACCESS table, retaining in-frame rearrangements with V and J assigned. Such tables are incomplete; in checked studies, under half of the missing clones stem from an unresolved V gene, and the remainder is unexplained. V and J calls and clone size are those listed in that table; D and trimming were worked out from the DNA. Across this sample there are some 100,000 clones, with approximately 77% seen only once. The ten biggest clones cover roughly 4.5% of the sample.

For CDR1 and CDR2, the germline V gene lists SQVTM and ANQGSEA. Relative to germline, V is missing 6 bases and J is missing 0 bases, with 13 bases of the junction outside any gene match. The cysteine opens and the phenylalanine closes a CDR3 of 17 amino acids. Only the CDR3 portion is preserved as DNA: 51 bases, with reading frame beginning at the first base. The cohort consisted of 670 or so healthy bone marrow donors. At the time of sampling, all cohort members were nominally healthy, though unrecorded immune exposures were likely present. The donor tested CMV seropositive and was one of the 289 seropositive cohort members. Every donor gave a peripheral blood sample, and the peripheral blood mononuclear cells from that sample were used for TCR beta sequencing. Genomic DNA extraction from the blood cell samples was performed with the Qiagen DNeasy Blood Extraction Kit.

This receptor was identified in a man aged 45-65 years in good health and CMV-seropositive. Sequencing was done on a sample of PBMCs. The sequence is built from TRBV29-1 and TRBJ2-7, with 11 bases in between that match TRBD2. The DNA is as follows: TGCAGCGTCGGTGGCACTAGCGGGGGTGGGACCTCCTACGAGCAGTACTTC. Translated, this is CSVGGTSGGGTSYEQYF.